This entry lists 21 T cell receptor beta chains sequenced from one sample in a study of human T cells and chemical hapten exposure (dated by TCRdb to 2020 to 2022). The time point tag for this specimen amounts to: pre-sensitization, week 0. The treatment or condition label corresponds to: therapeutic diphenylcyclopropenone sensitization with weekly scalp DPC. Library method: RACE. Sequencing instrument: NextSeq 500. TCRdb reprocessed the public reads (quality trimming at Q25 with fastp, clone calling with MiXCR) and kept in-frame beta chains. Each CDR3 protein gets just one entry, which takes the most common genes and DNA from the rows behind it. Here the sample has roughly 380,000 distinct CDR3 sequences; approximately 5.1% occur a single time. The ten most abundant clones make up 2.6% of the sample. Sequencing used whole blood, obtained in connection with sensitization to the hapten diphenylcyclopropenone (DPC). The receptors stem from a woman in her forties or fifties with alopecia areata. Some clones in this sample may be carry-over from other donors' samples.

This clonotype was found many times. The V gene is TRBV4-2, the J gene TRBJ2-7; D is possibly TRBD2 (5 bases). Germline-derived CDR1 and CDR2 are LGHNA and YNFKEQ. The CDR3 is 17 amino acids. With 4 bases removed from V and 2 bases from J, the gap between germline ends came to 21 bases. CDR3 nucleotide sequence: TGTGCCAGCAGCCGCCAAGCCGTAGCGTCCGGGACCTACGAGCAGTACTTC. It translates to CASSRQAVASGTYEQYF.

This clonotype occurred a few times. J is TRBJ2-1 and V is TRBV10-3; TRBD2 matches 9 bases. Losses at the gene ends were 3 bases for V and 4 bases for J; bases not matched to a gene: 19. The germline CDR1 and CDR2 sequences are ENHRY and SYGVKD. This CDR3 contains 20 residues. CDR3 coding DNA: TGTGCCATCAGTGACCTCCCACAGGGAGGCGGGGGGGTAAAGTACAATGAGCAGTTCTTC. Its protein product is CAISDLPQGGGGVKYNEQFF.

Many counts were recorded for this clonotype. V usage is TRBV5-4 and J usage is TRBJ2-7, with D perhaps matching TRBD2 (6 bases). The CDR3 has 14 residues. Trimming took off 4 bases at V and 0 bases at J, with 11 bases between the two ends. The germline V gene has CDR1 SGHNT and CDR2 YYREEE (reference sequence). CDR3 loop: CASSAGPNSYEQYF. The CDR3 coding sequence is TGTGCCAGCAGCGCGGGACCGAACTCCTACGAGCAGTACTTC.

The rearrangement links TRBV6-5 to TRBJ1-1, with TRBD1 identical over 7 bases. This CDR3 spans 16 amino acids. CDR1 and CDR2 (germline): MNHEY, SVGAGI. V dropped 0 bases and J dropped 3; count of bases not matched to a gene: 7. Here the CDR3 reads CASSYSRRGWDTEAFF. DNA for the CDR3: TGTGCCAGCAGTTACTCACGCAGGGGGTGGGACACTGAAGCTTTCTTT.

This clonotype was recorded at least ten times. The chain is built from TRBV3-1 and TRBJ2-3; D is undetermined. The V end was cut by 6 bases, the J end by 2 bases, with 18 bases between. Germline V CDR1 and CDR2: LGHDT, YNNKEL (reference sequence). CDR3 length: 16 residues. CDR3 sequence: CASSTSALGYTDTQYF. The CDR3 nucleotides are TGTGCCAGCAGTACCTCCGCGTTGGGGTACACAGATACGCAGTATTTT.

At least ten counts were recorded for this clonotype. This chain joins TRBV9 and TRBJ2-7; 9 nucleotides match TRBD2. Unmatched junction bases numbered 11, after V lost 4 bases and J lost 0 bases. This CDR3 contains 17 residues. In germline, CDR1 is SGDLS, CDR2 YYNGEE. CDR3: CASSPPGTSSHSYEQYF. The CDR3 region has the DNA TGTGCCAGCAGCCCACCAGGGACTAGCTCCCACTCCTACGAGCAGTACTTC.

This clonotype appeared many times. The chain combines TRBV2 with TRBJ2-7; the D gene is possibly TRBD1 (6 bases). V dropped 8 bases and J dropped 1 base, with 15 bases sitting between them. Germline CDR1 SNHLY, CDR2 FYNNEI. The CDR3 length is 14 residues. The CDR3 sequence is CASHRMDSSYEQYF. The CDR3 DNA follows: TGTGCCAGCCATCGGATGGACAGTTCCTACGAGCAGTACTTC.

This clonotype turned up a few times. The V and J genes are TRBV14 and TRBJ2-5, with D perhaps being TRBD1 or TRBD2 (5 bases each). Germline loops: CDR1 SGHDN, CDR2 FVKESK. The CDR3 extends over 15 amino acids. V lost 2 bases and J lost 5, with 15 bases in between. The CDR3: CASSQPGRGTETQYF. As DNA, the CDR3 is TGTGCCAGCAGCCAACCGGGACGGGGCACGGAGACCCAGTACTTC.

The CDR3 sequence: CASSLGQSRDWKNIQYF. The DNA of the CDR3 is TGTGCCAGCAGCTTGGGGCAATCCCGGGATTGGAAAAACATTCAGTACTTC. The chain has TRBV5-6 and TRBJ2-4, with D perhaps TRBD2 (5 bases). The CDR3 extends over 17 amino acids. The V gene lost 0 bases and the J gene lost 4 bases, with 17 bases spanning the gap. Germline CDR1 is SGHDT and CDR2 is YYEEEE.

This clonotype was detected only a few times. V usage is TRBV29-1 and J usage is TRBJ2-3; tentative D call: TRBD2 (6 bases). Germline loops: CDR1 SQVTM, CDR2 ANQGSEA. Trimming cost V 6 bases and J 3 bases, with 19 bases left between them. The CDR3 is made up of 15 amino acids. The CDR3 reads CSVPGLREMTDTQYF. CDR3 coding DNA: TGCAGCGTACCGGGACTCCGGGAGATGACAGATACGCAGTATTTT.

V is TRBV2 and J is TRBJ1-6, with D unresolved. The germline V and J ends were trimmed by 2 bases and 5 bases, with 4 bases remaining between them. CDR1 is SNHLY and CDR2 is FYNNEI in the germline V gene. The CDR3 spans 13 residues. CDR3 bases: TGTGCCAGCAGTGAACTGGATAATTCACCCCTCCACTTT. This codes for CASSELDNSPLHF. Full variable domain (missing parts from reference TRBV2 and TRBJ1-6): EPEVTQTPSHQVTQMGQEVILRCVPISNHLYFYWYRQILGQKVEFLVSFYNNEISEKSEIFDDQFSVERPDGSNFTLKIRSTKLEDSAMYFCASSELDNSPLHFGNGTRLTVT.

In DNA, the CDR3 is TGTGCCAGCAGCTTGCTAGCGGGCGGGGTAGATACGCAGTATTTT. This encodes CASSLLAGGVDTQYF. V usage is TRBV11-2 and J usage is TRBJ2-3, with TRBD2 identical over 8 bases. The germline V gene has CDR1 SGHAT and CDR2 FQNNGV. The CDR3 extends over 15 amino acids. Trimming took 3 bases from V and 5 from J; bases not matched to a gene: 7.

The V call is TRBV12-3 or TRBV12-4, the J call TRBJ2-5, with D perhaps TRBD1 (5 bases). V was shortened by 6 bases and J by 1 base, with 15 bases between the two germline ends. The CDR3 length is 15 residues. CDR3 sequence: CASSLLGHRQETQYF. The CDR3 nucleotides read TGTGCCAGCAGCCTTTTAGGACACCGCCAAGAGACCCAGTACTTC.

This chain links TRBV7-2 with TRBJ2-3; 13 nucleotides align to TRBD2. V gave up 6 bases and J gave up 5 bases; unmatched junction bases: 5. Germline lookup yields CDR1 SGHTA and CDR2 FQGNSA. The CDR3 is 15 amino acids. The CDR3 here is CASRPGLAGVDTQYF. In DNA form, the CDR3 reads TGTGCCAGCAGACCCGGACTAGCGGGAGTAGATACGCAGTATTTT.

The CDR3 DNA sequence: TGTGCCAGCAGTTCCCGCGCTGGCTACAATGAGCAGTTCTTC. It translates to CASSSRAGYNEQFF. V is TRBV6-2 or TRBV6-3 and J is TRBJ2-1; D gene ambiguous. This CDR3 contains 14 residues. V dropped 4 bases and J dropped 3 bases, with 10 bases sitting between them. The germline gives CDR1 MNHEY, CDR2 SVGEGT.

The gene calls are TRBV20-1 and TRBJ2-7; 10 nucleotides line up with TRBD2. The CDR3 length is 15 residues. V was pared by 4 bases and J by 3 bases, with 9 bases of the junction left unmatched. Germline lookup yields CDR1 DFQATT and CDR2 SNEGSKA (reference sequence). The CDR3 spells CSATIAGGQIYEQYF. The CDR3 region has the DNA TGCAGTGCTACCATAGCGGGAGGACAAATCTACGAGCAGTACTTC.

The table lists this clonotype with many counts. V is TRBV5-1 and J is TRBJ2-7; 9 positions agree with TRBD1. Germline V gene sequence: CDR1 SGHRS, CDR2 YFSETQ. The V segment lost 0 bases and the J segment 9 bases; nucleotides outside the gene matches: 7. CDR3 length equals 14 residues. In nucleotides, the CDR3 is TGCGCCAGCAGCTTGGCGGGACAGGGAAGCCGGCAGTACTTC. This codes for CASSLAGQGSRQYF.

In this sample, this clonotype turned up many times. V usage is TRBV10-2 and J usage is TRBJ1-5, with D perhaps matching TRBD1 (5 bases). V shed 7 bases and J shed 1 base, with 14 bases lying between them. This CDR3 region has 15 residues. Germline V gene sequence: CDR1 WSHSY, CDR2 SAAADI. The CDR3 reads CASTAGTASNQPQHF. CDR3 DNA sequence: TGCGCCAGCACAGCCGGGACCGCCAGCAATCAGCCCCAGCATTTT.

This clonotype was seen a few times. The chain recombines TRBV6-4 with TRBJ1-2, with D possibly matching TRBD1 (6 bases). Deletions cut 1 base from V and 0 bases from J, with 21 bases between. The CDR3 is 19 amino acids. Germline V gene lookup returns CDR1 MRHNA and CDR2 SNTAGT. This CDR3 is CASSDFETGKFLANYGYTF. Written as DNA, the CDR3 is TGTGCCAGCAGTGACTTTGAGACAGGAAAGTTTCTAGCTAACTATGGCTACACCTTC.

This clonotype was seen ten or more times. The chain has TRBV2 and TRBJ1-5, with 12 bases that match TRBD1. The CDR3 is 17 amino acids. The germline CDR1 and CDR2 sequences are SNHLY and FYNNEI. The ends lost 6 bases at V and 0 bases at J; junction bases unmatched: 6. CDR3 in amino acids: CASRPGQGANSNQPQHF. The CDR3 DNA sequence: TGTGCCAGCAGGCCGGGACAGGGGGCAAATAGCAATCAGCCCCAGCATTTT.

The rearrangement joins TRBV24-1 to TRBJ2-7, with D possibly matching TRBD1 (5 bases). The V gene's germline CDR1 is KGHDR and CDR2 SFDVKD. This CDR3 spans 14 amino acids. Trimming stripped 9 bases from V and 0 bases from J, with 14 bases between. CDR3 nucleotides: TGTGCCACCCGTCTTCGACAGTGCTCCTACGAGCAGTACTTC. This codes for CATRLRQCSYEQYF.